Shown below are 21 T cell receptor beta chains from a single sample sequenced in a study of blood T cell repertoires in COVID-19. The table came from immunoSEQ multiplex PCR; TCRdb's copy has only in-frame clones and leaves some out. Among roughly 150,000 clones listed, approximately 91% were seen once. Sequenced input: peripheral blood. The source of these receptors is a woman in her seventies with acute or convalescent COVID-19.

This sequence joins TRBV12-3 or TRBV12-4 and TRBJ2-5, with 7 bases identical to TRBD1. The CDR3 extends over 13 amino acids. With V trimmed by 6 bases and J by 7 bases, 8 bases remained unmatched. This chain's CDR3 is CASSRRNRGTQYF. The DNA for the CDR3 is TGTGCCAGCAGCCGTAGAAACAGGGGGACCCAGTACTTC.

This chain uses TRBV3-1 (or the pseudogene TRBV3-2) with TRBJ1-2; TRBD1 agrees at 9 bases. The CDR3 sequence is 14 residues long. Germline V CDR1 and CDR2: LGHDT, YNNKEL (reference sequence). V gave up 6 bases and J gave up 5 bases; unmatched junction bases: 7. The CDR3 DNA is TGTGCCAGCAGTCGGACAGGGGAAAGGTATGGCTACACCTTC. Encoded protein: CASSRTGERYGYTF.

The rearrangement uses TRBV6-2 or TRBV6-3 and TRBJ1-2; tentatively, D is TRBD1 (6 bases). Deletions cut 5 bases from V and 2 bases from J, with 6 bases between. This CDR3 contains 12 residues. Germline CDR1 is MNHEY and CDR2 is SVGEGT. CDR3 nucleotide sequence: TGTGCCAGCAGTGACAGGAACTATGGCTACACCTTC. Protein: CASSDRNYGYTF.

This chain uses TRBV6-2 or TRBV6-3 with TRBJ2-1, with TRBD2 matching over 15 bases. V lost 4 bases and J lost 3; bases outside the gene matches: 7. The CDR3 is 18 residues long. The germline gives CDR1 MNHEY, CDR2 SVGEGT. The CDR3 sequence: CASSSRTSGGVIYNEQFF. In DNA form, the CDR3 reads TGTGCCAGCAGTTCTAGGACTAGCGGGGGGGTGATCTACAATGAGCAGTTCTTC.

The chain employs TRBV5-1 and TRBJ2-2; no definite D call. V shed 4 bases and J shed 6 bases, with 4 bases lying between them. The CDR3 is made up of 11 amino acids. CDR1 and CDR2 (germline): SGHRS, YFSETQ. This CDR3 reads CASSRAGELFF. In nucleotides, the CDR3 is TGCGCCAGCAGCCGTGCCGGGGAGCTGTTTTTT.

The chain has TRBV9 and TRBJ1-6; D ambiguous. Germline V gives CDR1 SGDLS, CDR2 YYNGEE. V lost 5 bases and J lost 8, with 14 bases in between. This CDR3 spans 14 amino acids. The CDR3 reads CASSRAGLDSPLHF. The CDR3 DNA follows: TGTGCCAGCAGTAGGGCAGGACTGGATTCACCCCTCCACTTT. Full variable domain (rest looked up from reference TRBV9 and TRBJ1-6): DSGVTQTPKHLITATGQRVTLRCSPRSGDLSVYWYQQSLDQGLQFLIQYYNGEERAKGNILERFSAQQFPDLHSELNLSSLELGDSALYFCASSRAGLDSPLHFGNGTRLTVT.

J is TRBJ2-2 and V is TRBV7-9; 7 bases line up with TRBD1. This CDR3 region has 15 residues. Germline lookup yields CDR1 SEHNR and CDR2 FQNEAQ (reference sequence). The J segment lost 0 bases and the V segment lost 5 bases, leaving 3 bases of the junction unmatched. Written as DNA, the CDR3 is TGTGCCAGCAGCATGGGGACAGCGAACACCGGGGAGCTGTTTTTT. Translation gives CASSMGTANTGELFF. The full variable domain, its missing parts supplied by reference TRBV7-9 and TRBJ2-2, is DTGVSQNPRHKITKRGQNVTFRCDPISEHNRLYWYRQTLGQGPEFLTYFQNEAQLEKSRLLSDRFSAERPKGSFSTLEIQRTEQGDSAMYLCASSMGTANTGELFFGEGSRLTVL.

The chain links TRBV18 to TRBJ1-2, with 7 bases fitting TRBD1. This CDR3 spans 14 amino acids. Germline values: CDR1 KGHSH, CDR2 LQKENI. V trimming: 4 bases; J trimming: 3 bases; junction bases outside the gene matches: 5. The CDR3 DNA reads as TGTGCCAGCTCACGGACAGGAGGTGACTATGGCTACACCTTC. This gives the protein CASSRTGGDYGYTF.

The V call is TRBV5-5, the J call TRBJ1-2; 8 bases agree with TRBD1. Germline V gives CDR1 SGHKS, CDR2 YYEKEE (reference sequence). The CDR3 consists of 17 residues. J lost 4 bases, V lost 2 bases, and 13 bases had no gene match. CDR3 loop: CASSLNDQGAASYGYTF. In nucleotides, the CDR3 is TGTGCCAGCAGCTTAAACGACCAGGGGGCCGCTAGCTATGGCTACACCTTC.

This chain connects TRBV2 to TRBJ1-4; the match to TRBD1 covers 8 bases. CDR1 is SNHLY and CDR2 is FYNNEI in the germline V gene. J lost 5 bases, V lost 4 bases, and 0 bases had no gene match. CDR3 size: 13 residues. This CDR3 is CASSGQGNEKLFF. The CDR3 nucleotides read TGTGCCAGCAGTGGACAGGGGAATGAAAAACTGTTTTTT. The whole variable domain, filled in from reference TRBV2 and TRBJ1-4, reads EPEVTQTPSHQVTQMGQEVILRCVPISNHLYFYWYRQILGQKVEFLVSFYNNEISEKSEIFDDQFSVERPDGSNFTLKIRSTKLEDSAMYFCASSGQGNEKLFFGSGTQLSVL.

This clone has just a few counts. CDR3 sequence (DNA): TGTGCCAGCAGTGAAGCGGTAGCAGATACCGGGGAGCTGTTTTTT. It specifies CASSEAVADTGELFF. V gene TRBV25-1 combines with J gene TRBJ2-2; D not resolved. Germline V CDR1 and CDR2: MGHDK, SYGVNS. The V end was cut by 2 bases, the J end by 5 bases, with 12 bases between. CDR3 length equals 15 residues.

The rearrangement links TRBV24-1 to TRBJ1-4, with unresolved D. Germline values: CDR1 KGHDR, CDR2 SFDVKD. The CDR3 is 13 residues long. Trimming took 4 bases from V and 8 from J, leaving 10 bases between them. The CDR3 coding sequence is TGTGCCACCAGTGACGTAGACTCCGAAAAACTGTTTTTT. Translated, it gives CATSDVDSEKLFF.

For the CDR3, the DNA is TGTGCCAGCAGCCCATATGGGACAGGGAATTCACCCCTCCACTTT. Protein product: CASSPYGTGNSPLHF. V usage is TRBV7-9 and J usage is TRBJ1-6; 9 bases align to TRBD1. Germline V gives CDR1 SEHNR, CDR2 FQNEAQ (reference sequence). The CDR3 is made up of 15 amino acids. V was clipped by 5 bases and J by 7 bases; unmatched bases: 6.

The chain recombines TRBV6-5 with TRBJ2-3; TRBD1 agrees at 9 bases. Trimming removed 5 bases from V and 5 bases from J; junction bases left unmatched: 5. Germline V lookup: CDR1 MNHEY, CDR2 SVGAGI. The CDR3 length is 14 residues. CDR3 nucleotides: TGTGCCAGCAGTCTACAGGGGGCGCGAGATACGCAGTATTTT. It codes for CASSLQGARDTQYF.

The CDR3: CASSTTGYSNQPQHF. CDR3 coding DNA: TGTGCCAGCAGCACAACAGGTTATAGCAATCAGCCCCAGCATTTT. This chain uses TRBV5-6 with TRBJ1-5; D is perhaps TRBD1 (5 bases). This CDR3 comprises 15 residues. Per the germline V gene, CDR1 is SGHDT and CDR2 is YYEEEE. V gave up 4 bases and J gave up 0 bases, with 11 bases separating them.

J is TRBJ1-5 and V is TRBV7-9, with a tentative D call TRBD1 (5 bases). With 4 bases removed from V and 10 bases from J, the gap between germline ends came to 20 bases. Germline CDR1 is SEHNR and CDR2 is FQNEAQ (reference sequence). The CDR3 runs to 15 residues. CDR3 amino acids: CASSWPEGHPGPQHF. The CDR3, as DNA: TGTGCCAGCAGCTGGCCGGAGGGGCATCCCGGTCCCCAGCATTTT.

This chain connects TRBV6-1 to TRBJ1-3; 7 nucleotides agree with TRBD1. This CDR3 is 16 amino acids long. V was clipped by 2 bases and J by 2 bases; unmatched bases: 6. Germline V gives CDR1 MNHNS, CDR2 SASEGT. The CDR3 DNA reads TGTGCCAGCAGTGAACGAACAGGGGCGGCTGGAAACACCATATATTTT. It is translated as CASSERTGAAGNTIYF.

This sequence joins TRBV5-8 and TRBJ2-1; 9 nucleotides match TRBD2. V lost 3 bases and J lost 7; bases outside the gene matches: 11. The CDR3 extends over 16 amino acids. Germline V gene sequence: CDR1 SGHTS, CDR2 YDEGEE. This chain's CDR3 is CASSSEGASGTNEQFF. The CDR3 nucleotides are TGTGCCAGCAGCTCTGAGGGGGCTAGCGGGACAAATGAGCAGTTCTTC.

V is TRBV11-3 and J is TRBJ1-1; D is unresolved. The CDR3 sequence is 14 residues long. Germline V lookup: CDR1 SGHNT, CDR2 YENEEA. The ends were cut back, 0 bases at V and 3 bases at J, with 8 bases in the middle. CDR3 nucleotides: TGTGCCAGCAGCTTAGAGGGCTTGGACACTGAAGCTTTCTTT. Translated, it gives CASSLEGLDTEAFF.

This clone is a singleton in its sample. This rearrangement joins TRBV7-2 to TRBJ2-6; tentatively, D is TRBD1 (5 bases). CDR3 length: 15 amino acids. V was pared by 2 bases and J by 6 bases, with 11 bases between. Germline V gene sequence: CDR1 SGHTA, CDR2 FQGNSA. The CDR3 region is CASSLRQLEANVLTF. The DNA of the CDR3 is TGTGCCAGCAGCTTAAGACAGCTGGAGGCCAACGTCCTGACTTTC.

The J gene is TRBJ1-1, the V gene TRBV5-5; 8 bases agree with TRBD1. CDR3 length equals 16 residues. V shed 4 bases and J 1 base; nucleotides not matched to a gene: 9. Germline assignment: CDR1 SGHKS and CDR2 YYEKEE (reference sequence). In DNA, the CDR3 is TGTGCCAGCAGCCACAGGGGGGACAGACGGAACACTGAAGCTTTCTTT. Translated: CASSHRGDRRNTEAFF.